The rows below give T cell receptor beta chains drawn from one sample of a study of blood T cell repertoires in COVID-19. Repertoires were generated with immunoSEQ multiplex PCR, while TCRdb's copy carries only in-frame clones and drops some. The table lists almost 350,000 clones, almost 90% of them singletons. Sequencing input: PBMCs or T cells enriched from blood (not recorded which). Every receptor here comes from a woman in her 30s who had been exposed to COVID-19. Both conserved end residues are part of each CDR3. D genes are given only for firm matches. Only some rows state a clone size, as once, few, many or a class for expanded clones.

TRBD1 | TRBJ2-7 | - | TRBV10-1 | CASSPRTGVVEQYF | TGCGCCAGCAGTCCCCGGACAGGGGTGGTCGAGCAGTACTTC
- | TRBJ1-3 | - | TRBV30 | CAWSLALASGPSGNTIYF | TGTGCCTGGAGTTTGGCCCTTGCTTCGGGTCCCTCTGGAAACACCATATATTTT
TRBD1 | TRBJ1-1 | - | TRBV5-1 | CASSWRTGGVTEAFF | TGCGCCAGCAGCTGGAGGACAGGGGGCGTCACTGAAGCTTTCTTT
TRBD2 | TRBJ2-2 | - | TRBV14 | CASSPQKPGLAGGRDSTGELFF | TGTGCCAGCAGCCCACAAAAGCCGGGACTAGCGGGAGGTCGTGATAGCACCGGGGAGCTGTTTTTT
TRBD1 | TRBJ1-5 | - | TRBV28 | CASNPPRDRASNQPQHF | TGTGCCAGCAACCCTCCCCGGGACAGGGCGAGCAATCAGCCCCAGCATTTT
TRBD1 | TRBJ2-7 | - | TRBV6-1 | CASSESPRTGGLRGEQYF | TGTGCCAGCAGTGAAAGCCCCCGGACAGGGGGATTACGGGGCGAGCAGTACTTC
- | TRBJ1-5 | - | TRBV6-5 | CASSYSIYGGQPQHF | TGTGCCAGCAGTTACTCGATTTACGGCGGCCAGCCCCAGCATTTT
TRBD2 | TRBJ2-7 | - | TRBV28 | CASSLTGGVSHEQYF | TGTGCCAGCAGCCTAACCGGGGGGGTTTCCCACGAGCAGTACTTC
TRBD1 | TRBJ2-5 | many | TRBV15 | CATGHRGLGETQYF | TGTGCCACCGGACACAGGGGGCTCGGAGAGACCCAGTACTTC
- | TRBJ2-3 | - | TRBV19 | CASSTLDTQYF | TGTGCCAGTAGTACCCTAGATACGCAGTATTTT
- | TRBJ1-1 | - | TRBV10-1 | CASSASGFGTMNTEAFF | TGCGCCAGCAGTGCCTCCGGGTTTGGGACTATGAACACTGAAGCTTTCTTT
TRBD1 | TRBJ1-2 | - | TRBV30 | CACKAGTDYGYTF | TGTGCCTGCAAGGCCGGGACAGACTATGGCTACACCTTC
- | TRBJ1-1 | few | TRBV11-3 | CASSRDRSANTEAFF | TGTGCCAGCAGCAGAGACAGGTCTGCGAACACTGAAGCTTTCTTT
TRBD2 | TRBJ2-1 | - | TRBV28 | CASSRYSGRGNEQFF | TGTGCCAGCAGTCGATATAGCGGGAGAGGTAATGAGCAGTTCTTC
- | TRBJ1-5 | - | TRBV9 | CASSPGGFSNQPQHF | TGTGCCAGCAGCCCGGGGGGGTTTAGCAATCAGCCCCAGCATTTT
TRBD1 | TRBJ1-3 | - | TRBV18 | CASSFIRQGSGNTIYF | TGTGCCAGCTCGTTCATTCGACAGGGATCGGGAAACACCATATATTTT
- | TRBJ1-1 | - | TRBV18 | CASSPRPVGDTEAFF | TGTGCCAGCTCACCACGGCCTGTAGGGGACACTGAAGCTTTCTTT
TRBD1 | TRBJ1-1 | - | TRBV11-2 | CASSPPGQGASGAFF | TGTGCCAGCAGCCCCCCGGGACAGGGGGCTTCGGGAGCTTTCTTT
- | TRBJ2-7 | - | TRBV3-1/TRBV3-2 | CASSQGDQGEQYF | TGTGCCAGCAGCCAAGGGGACCAGGGGGAGCAGTACTTC
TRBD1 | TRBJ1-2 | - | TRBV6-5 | CASSSDVTTGDYGYTF | TGTGCCAGCAGTTCCGACGTCACGACAGGGGACTATGGCTACACCTTC
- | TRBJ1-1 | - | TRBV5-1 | CASSLGYTEAFF | TGCGCCAGCAGCCTTGGCTACACTGAAGCTTTCTTT
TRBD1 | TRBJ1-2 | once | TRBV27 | CASSRTGAGYTF | TGTGCCAGCAGTCGGACAGGGGCCGGCTACACCTTC
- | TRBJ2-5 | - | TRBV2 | CASGPGLQRETQYF | TGTGCCAGCGGGCCGGGACTCCAACGGGAGACCCAGTACTTC
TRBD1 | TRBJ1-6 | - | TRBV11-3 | CASRTGGSSPLHF | TGTGCCAGCAGGACAGGGGGAAGTTCACCCCTCCACTTT
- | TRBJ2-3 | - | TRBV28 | CASSLWEGVDTQYF | TGTGCCAGCAGTTTATGGGAGGGCGTAGATACGCAGTATTTT
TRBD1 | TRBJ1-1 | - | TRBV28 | CASSSGTVNTEAFF | TGTGCCAGCAGTTCAGGGACAGTGAACACTGAAGCTTTCTTT
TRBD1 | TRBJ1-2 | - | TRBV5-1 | CASSLGWTGYGYTF | TGCGCCAGCAGCTTGGGGTGGACAGGTTATGGCTACACCTTC
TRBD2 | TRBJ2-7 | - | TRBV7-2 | CASSLRTSGSIHEQYF | TGTGCCAGCAGCCTTAGGACTAGCGGGAGTATCCACGAGCAGTACTTC
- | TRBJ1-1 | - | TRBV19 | CASSIWGRYGNTEAFF | TGTGCCAGTAGTATTTGGGGGCGGTACGGGAACACTGAAGCTTTCTTT
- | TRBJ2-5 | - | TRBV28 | CASSLSRKETQYF | TGTGCCAGCAGTTTAAGCAGGAAAGAGACCCAGTACTTC
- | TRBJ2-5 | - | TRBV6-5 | CASRPQGSQETQYF | TGTGCCAGCAGACCGCAGGGGTCCCAAGAGACCCAGTACTTC
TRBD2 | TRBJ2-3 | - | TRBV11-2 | CASSFYSGGPTDTQYF | TGTGCCAGCAGCTTCTACTCGGGAGGACCGACAGATACGCAGTATTTT
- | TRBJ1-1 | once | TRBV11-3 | CASSFWSSEAFF | TGTGCCAGCAGCTTTTGGAGCTCTGAAGCTTTCTTT
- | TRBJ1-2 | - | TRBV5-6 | CASSLFQGGASNYGYTF | TGTGCCAGCAGCTTGTTCCAGGGCGGGGCCTCTAACTATGGCTACACCTTC
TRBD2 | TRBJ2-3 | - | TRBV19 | CASSLLKLGLAGGTSTDTQYF | TGTGCCAGTAGCTTACTGAAACTTGGACTAGCGGGCGGAACAAGCACAGATACGCAGTATTTT
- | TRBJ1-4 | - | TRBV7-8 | CASSDGGATNEKLFF | TGTGCCAGCAGTGACGGGGGGGCAACTAATGAAAAACTGTTTTTT
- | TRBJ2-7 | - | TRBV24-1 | CATSDPGQNPLEQYF | TGTGCCACCAGTGACCCCGGACAAAACCCCCTCGAGCAGTACTTC
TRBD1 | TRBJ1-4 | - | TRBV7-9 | CASSPGQGGLSEKLFF | TGTGCCAGCAGCCCTGGACAGGGCGGGTTGAGTGAAAAACTGTTTTTT